The 29 T cell receptor beta chains in this list originate from one sample, sequenced in a study of blood T cell repertoires in COVID-19 (dated by TCRdb to 2018 to 2021). Library construction relied on the immunoSEQ multiplex PCR assay. Sourced from immuneACCESS, this table was stored by TCRdb with only in-frame sequences that have V and J called. A share of the clones is absent; for the studies checked, an unresolved V gene accounts for under half, and the remainder has no known explanation. The sample table lists just over 50,000 clones, more than 75% of them with a count of one. The top ten clonotypes cover approximately 15% of the sample. The sample taken for sequencing was peripheral blood. These receptors all stem from a human donor with active COVID-19. The donor label of this sample is uncertain.

The chain employs TRBV5-6 and TRBJ2-2; weak D call: TRBD1 (8 bases). CDR3 length: 16 amino acids. The germline gives CDR1 SGHDT, CDR2 YYEEEE. V lost 4 bases, J lost 2 bases, and 15 bases lay in between. The CDR3 DNA reads TGTGCCAGCAGCAGCGGGACAGGCGCCAACACCGGGGAGCTGTTTTTT. This encodes CASSSGTGANTGELFF.

This clone was observed a single time. The gene calls are TRBV7-2 and TRBJ2-5, with 8 positions matching TRBD1. V lost 5 bases to trimming and J lost 9 bases; unmatched junction nucleotides: 14. The CDR3 totals 15 residues. The germline gives CDR1 SGHTA, CDR2 FQGNSA. The CDR3 DNA reads TGTGCCAGCAGCACGCGGACAGGGCAATTCTTGGCCCAGTACTTC. Amino acids: CASSTRTGQFLAQYF.

The chain employs TRBV7-9 and TRBJ1-2; D call uncertain. This CDR3 is 14 amino acids long. V was trimmed by 6 bases and J by 3 bases, leaving 14 bases between them. Germline V lookup: CDR1 SEHNR, CDR2 FQNEAQ (reference sequence). The DNA for the CDR3 is TGTGCCAGCAGTCGTACACCTCACCACTATGGCTACACCTTC. Protein sequence: CASSRTPHHYGYTF.

The CDR3, as DNA: TGTGCCTGGAGTACGCCCCCGTTCGGGGACAGTTCTAACTATGGCTACACCTTC. Translated: CAWSTPPFGDSSNYGYTF. This sequence joins TRBV30 and TRBJ1-2, with TRBD1 matching 7 bases. Unmatched junction bases numbered 15, after V lost 2 bases and J lost 0 bases. From germline, CDR1 is GTSNPN and CDR2 SVGIG (reference sequence). The CDR3 is 18 residues long.

The chain joins TRBV20-1 to TRBJ2-5; possibly TRBD2 for D (5 bases). This CDR3 contains 11 residues. Trimming removed 4 bases from V and 14 bases from J, with 17 bases in between. Germline V gene lookup returns CDR1 DFQATT and CDR2 SNEGSKA (reference sequence). In DNA, the CDR3 is TGCAGTGCTACGACACCGAAGCGGCGATACTTC. Translated: CSATTPKRRYF.

The chain has TRBV5-5 and TRBJ2-5, with 9 bases lining up with TRBD1. Looked up from germline, CDR1 is SGHKS and CDR2 is YYEKEE (reference sequence). The ends lost 5 bases at V and 4 bases at J; junction bases unmatched: 9. The CDR3 spans 15 residues. CDR3 loop: CASRAAGTGRETQYF. The DNA of the CDR3 is TGTGCCAGCAGGGCCGCCGGGACAGGGCGAGAGACCCAGTACTTC.

The rearrangement links TRBV7-2 to TRBJ2-2, with TRBD2 identical over 12 bases. With 4 bases clipped from V and 2 bases from J, the junction kept 5 bases outside the gene matches. The CDR3 has 17 residues. Germline V CDR1 and CDR2: SGHTA, FQGNSA. CDR3 sequence: CASSSPSGGVNTGELFF. The CDR3 nucleotides are TGTGCCAGCAGCTCCCCTAGCGGGGGGGTTAACACCGGGGAGCTGTTTTTT.

V gene TRBV2 combines with J gene TRBJ1-5; the match to TRBD1 covers 7 bases. The CDR3 has 17 amino acids. J was trimmed by 9 bases and V by 4 bases; bases with no gene match: 18. Germline CDR1 reads SNHLY; CDR2 reads FYNNEI. CDR3 nucleotide sequence: TGTGCCAGCAGTGGCGGACAGGTCAGTGGGGTTCTGGTGCCCCAGCATTTT. Protein product: CASSGGQVSGVLVPQHF.

The chain is built from TRBV10-3 and TRBJ2-7; D is unresolved. This CDR3 is 15 amino acids long. The V and J ends lost 3 bases and 2 bases respectively, with 14 bases between them. Germline V lookup: CDR1 ENHRY, CDR2 SYGVKD. CDR3 sequence (DNA): TGTGCCATCAGTGACTCTAAGAAACGAACCTACGAGCAGTACTTC. This sequence encodes CAISDSKKRTYEQYF.

The V gene is TRBV5-8, the J gene TRBJ1-3; no clear D. CDR3 length equals 16 residues. V was shortened by 3 bases and J by 0 bases, with 13 bases between the two germline ends. CDR1 is SGHTS, CDR2 YDEGEE, per germline. CDR3 nucleotide sequence: TGTGCCAGCAGCTCGTTTCTAGTGTCCTCTGGAAACACCATATATTTT. Translating it yields CASSSFLVSSGNTIYF.

This rearrangement joins TRBV5-4 to TRBJ1-2; weak D call: TRBD1 (6 bases). V shed 3 bases and J shed 8 bases, with 17 bases lying between them. The length of the CDR3 is 14 residues. The germline CDR1 and CDR2 sequences are SGHNT and YYREEE (reference sequence). The CDR3 nucleotides read TGTGCCAGCAGCTCCACCACAGGGTCGCGGGGCTACACCTTC. It translates to CASSSTTGSRGYTF.

The chain joins TRBV5-6 to TRBJ2-3; the D gene is possibly TRBD2 (6 bases). Trimming cost V 6 bases and J 3 bases, with 20 bases left between them. The CDR3 is 16 amino acids. Germline V gene data show CDR1 as SGHDT and CDR2 as YYEEEE. CDR3 nucleotides: TGTGCCAGCACCCCCTTGATGCGGGGAGAAACAGATACGCAGTATTTT. Amino acid sequence: CASTPLMRGETDTQYF.

The chain combines TRBV7-2 with TRBJ2-5, with D possibly being TRBD1 (6 bases). The CDR3 contains 14 residues. CDR1 and CDR2 from the germline V gene are SGHTA and FQGNSA. Trimming stripped 4 bases from V and 1 base from J, with 10 bases between. The chain's CDR3 is CASSSRTAQETQYF. CDR3 DNA sequence: TGTGCCAGCAGCTCAAGGACAGCCCAAGAGACCCAGTACTTC.

The chain recombines TRBV14 with TRBJ2-2; TRBD1 is a possible D gene (6 bases). Trimming took 1 base from V and 7 from J, leaving 13 bases between them. This CDR3 has 15 residues. The germline V gene has CDR1 SGHDN and CDR2 FVKESK. The CDR3 region has the DNA TGTGCCAGCAGCCAAGTAATGGGGGCGAGCGGGGAGCTGTTTTTT. This gives the protein CASSQVMGASGELFF.

V and J are TRBV7-2 and TRBJ2-7; perhaps TRBD2 as D (5 bases). V lost 5 bases to trimming and J lost 6 bases, with 17 bases between them. There are 14 residues in the CDR3. Germline values: CDR1 SGHTA, CDR2 FQGNSA. For the CDR3, the DNA is TGTGCCAGCAGCATTTTTTTGTCACTAGGCGAGCAGTACTTC. Translating gives CASSIFLSLGEQYF. The complete variable domain, with remaining parts taken from reference TRBV7-2 and TRBJ2-7, reads GAGVSQSPSNKVTEKGKDVELRCDPISGHTALYWYRQSLGQGLEFLIYFQGNSAPDKSGLPSDRFSAERTGGSVSTLTIQRTQQEDSAVYLCASSIFLSLGEQYFGPGTRLTVT.

The genes are TRBV7-2 and TRBJ2-1; 7 bases are a match to TRBD1. The junction had 9 bases not matched to a gene; V was cut back by 5 bases and J by 5 bases. Germline V lookup: CDR1 SGHTA, CDR2 FQGNSA. The CDR3 is made up of 15 amino acids. CDR3 amino acids: CASSHKTGTHNEQFF. In DNA, the CDR3 is TGTGCCAGCAGCCACAAGACAGGGACCCACAATGAGCAGTTCTTC.

V gene TRBV29-1 combines with J gene TRBJ2-3, with D uncertain. CDR1 SQVTM and CDR2 ANQGSEA come from the germline V gene. Deletions cut 7 bases from V and 6 bases from J, with 8 bases between. This CDR3 comprises 10 residues. The CDR3 DNA is TGCAGCGGTTTCCGGGATACGCAGTATTTT. It yields the protein CSGFRDTQYF.

In DNA, the CDR3 is TGCAGTATAAGACTAGCGGGGACCGGGGAGCTGTTTTTT. Its translation is CSIRLAGTGELFF. V gene TRBV29-1 combines with J gene TRBJ2-2, with 11 bases aligning to TRBD2. This CDR3 has 13 amino acids. Germline CDR1 SQVTM, CDR2 ANQGSEA.

The CDR3 here is CASSIGTGRAGANVLTF. The CDR3 DNA is TGTGCCAGTAGCATCGGGACAGGTAGGGCTGGGGCCAACGTCCTGACTTTC. This chain links TRBV19 with TRBJ2-6; TRBD1 matches 8 bases. V shed 6 bases, J shed 2 bases, and the junction held 9 bases outside the gene matches. CDR1 and CDR2 from the germline V gene are LNHDA and SQIVND (reference sequence). This CDR3 spans 17 amino acids.

The chain joins TRBV4-3 to TRBJ2-3; 10 positions agree with TRBD2. The V gene's germline CDR1 is LGHNA and CDR2 YSLEER. Trimming took 5 bases from V and 7 from J; bases not matched to a gene: 6. The CDR3 length is 14 residues. The CDR3 nucleotides read TGCGCCAGCAGCAGCAGCGGGGGGGCAAATACGCAGTATTTT. It specifies CASSSSGGANTQYF.

J is TRBJ2-5 and V is TRBV5-5, with D maybe TRBD1 (6 bases). V was clipped by 6 bases and J by 5 bases, with 17 bases between them. The CDR3 is 14 amino acids. Germline V gives CDR1 SGHKS, CDR2 YYEKEE (reference sequence). The CDR3 DNA sequence: TGTGCCAGCACGAACGACTGGGGGCGGGAGACCCAGTACTTC. Translated, it gives CASTNDWGRETQYF.

The chain links TRBV6-5 to TRBJ2-7, with 7 bases lining up with TRBD1. J lost 3 bases, V lost 2 bases, and 4 bases had no gene match. CDR1 MNHEY and CDR2 SVGAGI come from the germline V gene. The CDR3 is 14 residues long. This CDR3 is CASSYGGQSYEQYF. The CDR3 coding sequence is TGTGCCAGCAGTTACGGGGGACAGAGCTACGAGCAGTACTTC.

The V and J genes are TRBV7-9 and TRBJ1-3; D gene ambiguous. The CDR3 spans 11 residues. Trimming took off 5 bases at V and 4 bases at J, with 3 bases between the two ends. Germline loops: CDR1 SEHNR, CDR2 FQNEAQ (reference sequence). CDR3 bases: TGTGCCAGCAGCGCGGGAAACACCATATATTTT. Amino acids: CASSAGNTIYF.

V gene TRBV19 combines with J gene TRBJ1-5; a weak D match, TRBD1 (5 bases). With 6 bases removed from V and 3 bases from J, the gap between germline ends came to 15 bases. CDR1 is LNHDA and CDR2 is SQIVND in the germline V gene (reference sequence). CDR3 size: 15 residues. CDR3 DNA: TGTGCCAGTAGACCCACCGGGGGGATCAATCAGCCCCAGCATTTT. Protein sequence: CASRPTGGINQPQHF.

This clone showed up just once. The chain is built from TRBV7-2 and TRBJ2-3; tentatively, D is TRBD1 (5 bases). V lost 0 bases and J lost 2, with 6 bases in between. Looked up from germline, CDR1 is SGHTA and CDR2 is FQGNSA. This CDR3 has 14 residues. Here the CDR3 reads CASSLAGHTDTQYF. The DNA for the CDR3 is TGTGCCAGCAGCTTAGCGGGGCACACAGATACGCAGTATTTT.

V gene TRBV19 combines with J gene TRBJ1-2; TRBD1 agrees at 8 bases. CDR3 length equals 16 residues. Germline-derived CDR1 and CDR2 are LNHDA and SQIVND (reference sequence). Germline trimming cut 4 bases from V and 0 bases from J; bases unmatched to any gene: 7. The CDR3 loop reads CASSTTLGQANYGYTF. In nucleotides, the CDR3 is TGTGCCAGTAGTACTACACTGGGACAGGCTAACTATGGCTACACCTTC.

The CDR3, as DNA: TGTGCCAGCAGTTACTCTATCCCGCTAGCAGCTCAGTACTTC. Translated: CASSYSIPLAAQYF. This chain connects TRBV6-2 or TRBV6-3 to TRBJ2-5, with D possibly TRBD2 on 5 matching bases. This CDR3 contains 14 residues. V shed 0 bases and J shed 11 bases, with 16 bases lying between them. CDR1 is MNHEY, CDR2 SVGEGT, per germline.

This sequence joins TRBV27 and TRBJ1-5, with D possibly matching TRBD1 (6 bases). Deletions cut 0 bases from V and 1 base from J, with 10 bases between. The CDR3 totals 16 residues. Germline CDR1 MNHEY, CDR2 SMNVEV (reference sequence). Here the CDR3 DNA reads TGTGCCAGCAGTTTATCGATACAGGGCAGCAATCAGCCCCAGCATTTT. The encoded protein is CASSLSIQGSNQPQHF.

This chain uses TRBV3-1 (or the pseudogene TRBV3-2) with TRBJ1-2; 7 bases are shared with TRBD1. The V gene's germline CDR1 is LGHDT and CDR2 YNNKEL (reference sequence). The V and J ends lost 5 bases and 7 bases, in that order; junction bases with no gene match: 13. This CDR3 region has 15 residues. CDR3 in DNA: TGTGCCAGCAGCTCTGGCACAGGGGATCGGGGTGGCTACACCTTC. It is translated as CASSSGTGDRGGYTF.